The source of this TCR beta chain is a study of cytomegalovirus exposure and HLA in healthy donors. Overall study: Around 81% of 398 genotyped donors fell in the Caucasian-associated ancestry cluster. General study results and limits: Association of roughly 18,000 TCR beta sequences with HLA alleles was found at 0.05 false discovery rate in a later analysis. Cytomegalovirus association was listed for around 170 TCR beta chains.

As concerns this clone: Its specificity is unknown.

Donors were nominally healthy when sampled, though unrecorded immune exposures were likely. Vbeta (60) and Jbeta (13) primers were used in the PCR. Assay used: immunoSEQ multiplex PCR; TCRdb lists only in-frame clones, some missing. The specimen's table records approximately 75,000 clones. The length of the CDR3 is 16 residues. Germline lookup yields CDR1 MDHEN and CDR2 SYDVKM. With 5 bases removed from V and 0 bases from J, the gap between germline ends came to 11 bases. The sample was PBMCs. The chain uses TRBV28 and TRBJ2-6; unclear D gene. This sequence was found in a boy between 10 and 17 years old in good health and CMV-seronegative. The CDR3 sequence is CASSVRLGSGANVLTF. The DNA of the CDR3 is TGTGCCAGCAGTGTGAGGTTGGGCTCTGGGGCCAACGTCCTGACTTTC.